The present T cell receptor (beta chain) was sequenced within a study of Ad26.COV2.S vaccination and SARS-CoV-2 variants (dated by TCRdb to the early 2020s). The study in broad terms: Donors in the vaccine arm were drawn from COV1001, a multicentre, randomized, double-blind, placebo-controlled phase I-IIa trial testing Ad26.COV2.S in healthy adults. Ad26.COV2.S was administered intramuscularly at 5 x 10^10 or 1 x 10^11 viral particles, either as a single shot or as two shots given 56 days apart. TCRbeta repertoire sequencing served as the tool for gauging how specific and how broad the SARS-CoV-2-reactive T cell receptors were following Ad26.COV2.S vaccination. The TCR-sequenced set comprised approximately 30 samples: about 19 Ad26.COV2.S vaccine recipients, 5 placebo recipients and 8 SARS-CoV-2 convalescent individuals. Trial participants were randomized into five groups of five: low-dose or high-dose Ad26.COV2.S given once or twice, or placebo on both occasions. Throughout the experiments and outcome assessment, investigators stayed blinded to trial group allocation.

Study-level results and caveats: The study was not powered to compare responses between vaccine doses or regimens. Higher spike-specific TCR breadth was observed in Ad26.COV2.S recipients than in placebo recipients (P = 0.0014). Substantial breadth of spike-specific CD8+ and CD4+ T cell responses was reported after vaccination. The authors noted that the TCR breadth and depth analyses may have underestimated total T cell responses. Comparable non-spike TCR breadth was observed between vaccine and placebo recipients, consistent with only spike being contained in the vaccine.

The germline V gene yields MNHEY for CDR1 and SVGEGT for CDR2. Trimming at the junction amounts to 2 bases on V and 4 bases on J, and the germline ends lie 11 bases apart. The CDR3, cysteine through phenylalanine, is 14 amino acids long. The entry retains the CDR3 DNA only, 42 bases that are in frame from base 1. The intended sense of this specimen's treatment or condition label: around 19 received Ad26.COV2.S at low or high dose, single or two shots; about 5 received placebo; per-sample allocation not given. Repertoires of vaccine and placebo recipients were sequenced from samples taken on day 63 after the first injection. Cohort 1b enrolled about two dozen adults aged 18-55 years at a single site in Boston, USA, between 29 July and 7 August 2020. As a vaccine, Ad26.COV2.S was a replication-incompetent adenovirus type 26 vector that expressed a prefusion-stabilized SARS-CoV-2 spike protein derived from the original Wuhan strain.

TCRbeta CDR3 regions were sequenced with the immunoSEQ Assay. After extraction, genomic DNA underwent amplification by bias-controlled multiplex PCR, followed by high-throughput sequencing. Regarding the original processing steps: To quantify the absolute abundance of each unique TCRbeta CDR3 region, sequences were collapsed and filtered. T cell fraction was estimated by normalizing TCRbeta template counts to usable DNA, with usable DNA measured through amplification of reference genes found in all nucleated cells. Repertoire TCRs were annotated as SARS-CoV-2-specific when V gene, CDR3 amino acid sequence and J gene were exactly matched to a known reactive TCR set. The reference SARS-CoV-2 TCR set came from MIRA and was filtered for enrichment in COVID-19-positive ImmuneCODE repertoires, removing public or cross-reactive TCRs. Drawing on the MIRA antigens, annotated TCRs were analysed further at the level of specific ORF or position within ORF. Breadth was defined as annotated unique rearrangements over total unique productive rearrangements; depth was the summed frequency of those rearrangements. Group comparisons of TCR breadth used two-sided Wilcoxon rank-sum tests. TCRdb stores this immuneACCESS table with in-frame sequences only. Part of the clones is absent; in the studies checked, under half of the shortfall reflects unresolved V genes, and no reason is known for the rest. D and trimming come from the DNA, and the V and J calls and clone size come from that table. The sample records about 680,000 clones, 89% of which are singletons. The ten largest clones take up approximately 1.5% of the sample.

Concerning this clone itself: Its recognized antigen is unknown. Base quality data are lacking; no much larger clone is found one base away.

The sequenced sample was peripheral blood, obtained in a trial of Ad26.COV2.S vaccine versus placebo. The sequence was obtained from a person between 18 and 65 years old who received the Ad26.COV2.S COVID-19 vaccine or a placebo. The chain is made from TRBV6-2 or TRBV6-3 and TRBJ1-2; no D gene call is confident. Here is the DNA: TGTGCCAGCAGTTACGGCGGCACCGCCTATGGCTACACCTTC. This yields the protein CASSYGGTAYGYTF.